The entry that follows covers one T cell receptor beta chain sequence. Antigen specificity is unknown. This sample was taken from a study of beta chain features in type 1 diabetes. Study overall: Regarding age, gender and cell yields, patients proved similar to healthy donors. Sorted cells from all samples, numbering some 99,000,000, were examined.

Broader study findings: The question of HLA type influencing TCRB rearrangement was one that remained unresolved here.

CD4+ naive, central memory, regulatory and stem cell-like memory cells were sorted via CD45RO/CCR7/CD25/CD127/CD95/CD27. As every portion of the isolated RNA was reverse transcribed, the sequencing read expressed TCRB transcripts. Assay used: immunoSEQ multiplex PCR; TCRdb lists only in-frame clones, some missing. The sample lists a few hundred thousand clones, roughly a tenth seen once, with 1% to 1.5% in the top ten. The CDR3 spans 17 residues. The V gene lost 2 bases and the J gene lost 1 base, with 16 bases spanning the gap. Germline V gives CDR1 KGHSH, CDR2 LQKENI. This TCR was sampled from a man younger than 35 in good health. The sequenced sample was central memory CD4+ T cells from blood. V and J are TRBV18 and TRBJ2-3; possibly TRBD1 for D (6 bases). The CDR3 here is CASSPSIQGFGTDTQYF. The CDR3 nucleotides read TGTGCCAGCTCACCATCGATCCAGGGGTTCGGCACAGATACGCAGTATTTT.